This record looks at one TCR beta chain sequence and its context. It has no known antigen specificity. Since the CDR3 does not end with the conserved phenylalanine or tryptophan, this likely comes from a read error. These data come from a study of T cell repertoires in cytomegalovirus infection (dated by TCRdb to about 2019). At the level of the whole study: The peptide stimulations were aimed at well-studied HLA-B-restricted epitopes as well as recently identified HLA-C-restricted CMV epitopes, whose presentation resists viral immunomodulation. Because public TCR beta signatures pointed to carriage of CMV infection together with the matching HLA type, the HLA type of each donor mattered for the analysis. General study outcomes and caveats: In the ex vivo response, HLA-C-restricted CMV-specific TCR beta clonotypes were dominant, and in two of eight donors the single most frequent clonotype came from this HLA-C-restricted group. Cumulative frequency of public TCR beta family members discriminated carriers of CMV infection plus the relevant HLA type in this cohort and an independent approximately 370-donor cohort.

These reads were obtained on an Illumina HiSeq 1500. TCRdb redid the processing of the public reads, applying fastp at Q25 and MiXCR, and retained in-frame beta chains. All rows with the same CDR3 protein become a single entry with the most common DNA and genes. Within this sample are around 34,000 distinct CDR3 sequences, with about 50% of them counted one time only. The ten most abundant clones make up approximately 92% of the sample. The length of the CDR3 is 16 amino acids, counting both ends. The retained sequence is limited to the CDR3, 48 bases, with the frame set at the first base. The germline V gene (reference sequence) specifies LNHNV as CDR1 and YYDKDF as CDR2. The germline V and J ends show losses of 5 bases and 5 bases respectively, and no gene match explains 13 bases of the junction. This specimen's treatment or condition label, per the study, means: in vitro stimulation with specific CMV peptide epitopes to enrich CMV-specific T cells.

Recombination linked TRBV15 to TRBJ2-3, with 7 middle bases fitting TRBD2. The receptor's source is a human donor in good health (CMV status not recorded). Some clones in this sample may be carry-over from other donors' samples. The material sequenced was CD8+ T cells from cultured PBMCs, taken from culture after CMV antigen stimulation. DNA sequence: TGTGCCACCAGCTCGAAGGGACTACTGGTCGTAGATACGCAGTATTAT. Its translation is CATSSKGLLVVDTQYY.